Below are 5 T cell receptor beta chains sequenced from a single sample in a study of cytomegalovirus exposure and HLA in healthy donors. The PCR used 60 Vbeta and 13 Jbeta primers. Measured with immunoSEQ multiplex PCR; TCRdb has only the in-frame clones, and not every one. The sample includes around 170,000 clones, around 84% seen only once; the top ten take approximately 2.4%. The sequencing input was PBMCs. Receptors were obtained from a woman aged 45-60 years in good health and CMV-seropositive.

The chain couples TRBV19 to TRBJ1-1; TRBD1 aligns across 7 bases. Germline V CDR1 and CDR2: LNHDA, SQIVND (reference sequence). The J segment lost 1 base and the V segment lost 7 bases, leaving 9 bases of the junction unmatched. The CDR3 spans 15 residues. The CDR3: CASKLTGTANTEAFF. CDR3 sequence (DNA): TGTGCCAGTAAACTTACCGGGACAGCGAACACTGAAGCTTTCTTT.

The chain joins TRBV18 to TRBJ2-1, with a possible D match to TRBD2 (6 bases). The CDR3 covers 13 residues. The V end was cut by 2 bases, the J end by 5 bases, with 7 bases between. Germline V gene sequence: CDR1 KGHSH, CDR2 LQKENI. The CDR3 protein is CASSPWGDNEQFF. DNA for the CDR3: TGTGCCAGCTCACCATGGGGGGACAATGAGCAGTTCTTC.

In DNA form, the CDR3 reads TGTGCCAGCAGTGAGTCCAGGATCACTAACTATGGCTACACCTTC. This codes for CASSESRITNYGYTF. V gene TRBV25-1 combines with J gene TRBJ1-2; D gene uncertain. CDR1 and CDR2 (germline): MGHDK, SYGVNS. V lost 3 bases and J lost 0, with 11 bases in between. CDR3 length: 15 amino acids.

In this sample, this clone turned up a few times. The chain uses TRBV7-2 and TRBJ2-1, with TRBD2 matching 10 bases. The CDR3 spans 15 residues. The germline V gene encodes CDR1 SGHTA and CDR2 FQGNSA. Trimming at V came to 1 base and at J to 5 bases, leaving 2 bases not matched to a gene. The CDR3 region is CASSLETSGDNEQFF. The CDR3 bases are TGTGCCAGCAGCTTAGAAACTAGCGGGGACAATGAGCAGTTCTTC.

In this sample, this clone turned up a few times. The rearrangement uses TRBV9 and TRBJ1-4; possibly TRBD1 for D (6 bases). V dropped 4 bases and J dropped 3 bases, with 10 bases sitting between them. The CDR3 consists of 14 residues. Germline values: CDR1 SGDLS, CDR2 YYNGEE. The CDR3 DNA follows: TGTGCCAGCAGCCCGGACAGCCCTAATGAAAAACTGTTTTTT. Translated: CASSPDSPNEKLFF.